The 24 T cell receptor beta chains reported below all come from one sample, sequenced in a study of blood T cell repertoires in COVID-19. Here immunoSEQ multiplex PCR was the method, and the copy in TCRdb shows in-frame clones only, minus some. This table holds tens of thousands of clones, roughly 78% found once. The sequenced material came from peripheral blood. The receptors here all came from a man aged 55 to 70 with acute or convalescent COVID-19.

This chain joins TRBV28 and TRBJ2-2; TRBD1 agrees at 10 bases. CDR3 length: 15 amino acids. Germline lookup yields CDR1 MDHEN and CDR2 SYDVKM. With 5 bases clipped from V and 4 bases from J, the junction kept 4 bases outside the gene matches. CDR3 loop: CASSQTGGSTGELFF. CDR3 in DNA: TGTGCCAGCAGTCAGACAGGGGGCTCCACCGGGGAGCTGTTTTTT.

V and J are TRBV7-2 and TRBJ2-5, with D possibly matching TRBD1 (5 bases). CDR1 and CDR2 from the germline V gene are SGHTA and FQGNSA. V lost 2 bases, J lost 5 bases, and 12 bases lay in between. The length of the CDR3 is 14 residues. The CDR3 nucleotides are TGTGCCAGCAGCTTACGAGCAGGGCGGGAGACCCAGTACTTC. This translates into CASSLRAGRETQYF. Full variable domain (missing parts from reference TRBV7-2 and TRBJ2-5): GAGVSQSPSNKVTEKGKDVELRCDPISGHTALYWYRQSLGQGLEFLIYFQGNSAPDKSGLPSDRFSAERTGGSVSTLTIQRTQQEDSAVYLCASSLRAGRETQYFGPGTRLLVL.

This clone showed up just a few times. The genes are TRBV7-2 and TRBJ2-7; 7 bases align to TRBD1. The CDR3 has 15 amino acids. J was trimmed by 2 bases and V by 1 base; bases with no gene match: 5. Germline V gene lookup returns CDR1 SGHTA and CDR2 FQGNSA. The CDR3 DNA reads as TGTGCCAGCAGCTTAGATCTTGGGACAGCCTACGAGCAGTACTTC. It translates to CASSLDLGTAYEQYF.

CDR3 nucleotides: TGTGCAAGTCGCGTCCCGGGACTAGCAGATCCGCAGTATTTT. It yields the protein CASRVPGLADPQYF. V usage is TRBV12-2 and J usage is TRBJ2-3; the DNA was not compared with TRBD2, the D call given in the table. TRBV12-2 is a known pseudogene. The CDR3 sequence is 14 residues long.

CDR3 residues: CASNDPYRGQVSSEQFF. In DNA form, the CDR3 reads TGTGCCAGCAACGACCCATACAGGGGGCAGGTATCCAGTGAGCAGTTCTTC. This chain connects TRBV28 to TRBJ2-1; 9 bases map to TRBD1. The germline gives CDR1 MDHEN, CDR2 SYDVKM. CDR3 length: 17 amino acids. Unmatched junction bases numbered 19, after V lost 7 bases and J lost 9 bases.

This chain uses TRBV11-2 with TRBJ2-7, with unresolved D. Trimming cost V 5 bases and J 6 bases, with 11 bases left between them. The CDR3 length is 12 residues. Germline loops: CDR1 SGHAT, CDR2 FQNNGV. CDR3 protein: CASSNQRSEQYF. CDR3 nucleotide sequence: TGTGCCAGCAGCAACCAGAGGTCCGAGCAGTACTTC.

The V and J genes are TRBV2 and TRBJ2-3; maybe TRBD2 (5 bases). The CDR3 spans 13 residues. The V end lost 11 bases, the J end lost 5 bases, and 17 bases lay between the germline ends. Germline CDR1 SNHLY, CDR2 FYNNEI. The DNA for the CDR3 is TGTGCCGGGCGGGCTTCCGCACGAGATACGCAGTATTTT. This translates into CAGRASARDTQYF. Filled out from reference TRBV2 and TRBJ2-3, the complete variable domain reads EPEVTQTPSHQVTQMGQEVILRCVPISNHLYFYWYRQILGQKVEFLVSFYNNEISEKSEIFDDQFSVERPDGSNFTLKIRSTKLEDSAMYFCAGRASARDTQYFGPGTRLTVL.

The gene calls are TRBV19 and TRBJ1-5; D may be TRBD1 (6 bases). The germline V gene encodes CDR1 LNHDA and CDR2 SQIVND (reference sequence). The V end was cut by 4 bases, the J end by 0 bases, with 10 bases between. CDR3 length equals 15 residues. CDR3 sequence: CASSTRTVSNQPQHF. The CDR3 coding sequence is TGTGCCAGTAGTACTCGGACAGTTAGCAATCAGCCCCAGCATTTT.

V usage is TRBV24-1 and J usage is TRBJ2-5; 11 nucleotides match TRBD1. Germline V gives CDR1 KGHDR, CDR2 SFDVKD. This CDR3 region has 17 residues. Trimming at V came to 5 bases and at J to 5 bases, leaving 12 bases not matched to a gene. DNA for the CDR3: TGTGCCACCAGTGGCCTTGGGCCGGGACAGGGGGAGGAGACCCAGTACTTC. Translated, it gives CATSGLGPGQGEETQYF.

The chain links TRBV4-3 to TRBJ2-2; 8 bases are shared with TRBD2. Germline-derived CDR1 and CDR2 are LGHNA and YSLEER. The junction had 11 bases not matched to a gene; V was cut back by 1 base and J by 4 bases. The CDR3 extends over 18 amino acids. The CDR3 here is CASSQGKVAGGITGELFF. CDR3 bases: TGCGCCAGCAGCCAAGGAAAAGTCGCGGGAGGAATCACCGGGGAGCTGTTTTTT.

This clone is a singleton in its sample. CDR3 coding DNA: TGTGCCAGCAGCATTACCGGGACAGGGACCGAGCAGTACTTC. Translation gives CASSITGTGTEQYF. The chain is built from TRBV9 and TRBJ2-7; 9 nucleotides match TRBD1. This CDR3 is 14 amino acids long. The junction had 8 bases not matched to a gene; V was cut back by 4 bases and J by 6 bases. The V gene's germline CDR1 is SGDLS and CDR2 YYNGEE.

The V call is TRBV5-4, the J call TRBJ2-2, with D possibly matching TRBD2 (6 bases). V shed 0 bases and J shed 5 bases, with 14 bases lying between them. CDR1 is SGHNT and CDR2 is YYREEE in the germline V gene (reference sequence). This CDR3 comprises 16 residues. This chain's CDR3 is CASSLDPGGSTGELFF. CDR3 nucleotides: TGTGCCAGCAGCTTGGACCCAGGAGGGAGTACCGGGGAGCTGTTTTTT.

The V call is TRBV5-4, the J call TRBJ2-5; a weak D match, TRBD2 (8 bases). V was pared by 6 bases and J by 7 bases, with 28 bases between. The germline CDR1 and CDR2 sequences are SGHNT and YYREEE (reference sequence). The CDR3 spans 17 residues. Here the CDR3 DNA reads TGTGCCAGCACCGAGGGGGCGCCGGGAGGGGGTCAGGGGACCCAGTACTTC. This codes for CASTEGAPGGGQGTQYF.

The chain combines TRBV6-5 with TRBJ1-2; D is undetermined. The CDR3 length is 13 residues. V gave up 2 bases and J gave up 4 bases, with 8 bases separating them. Germline CDR1 MNHEY, CDR2 SVGAGI. Here the CDR3 reads CASSYQALYGYTF. The CDR3 nucleotides read TGTGCCAGCAGTTACCAGGCCCTCTATGGCTACACCTTC.

This clone has just a few counts. The chain links TRBV7-2 to TRBJ2-7, with TRBD1 identical over 9 bases. This CDR3 comprises 13 residues. Germline V CDR1 and CDR2: SGHTA, FQGNSA. V dropped 4 bases and J dropped 5; count of bases not matched to a gene: 3. The CDR3 reads CASSWTGVDEQYF. CDR3 coding DNA: TGTGCCAGCAGCTGGACAGGGGTCGACGAGCAGTACTTC.

This chain joins TRBV7-2 and TRBJ2-4; 7 bases are a match to TRBD2. CDR1 and CDR2 from the germline V gene are SGHTA and FQGNSA. The V gene end was trimmed by 2 bases and the J gene end by 5 bases; junction bases not matched to a gene: 6. The length of the CDR3 is 15 residues. Here the CDR3 DNA reads TGTGCCAGCAGCTTATCGAGCGGGATGGAAAACATTCAGTACTTC. Translating gives CASSLSSGMENIQYF.

The gene calls are TRBV7-6 and TRBJ2-1, with 9 bases matching TRBD1. Looked up from germline, CDR1 is SGHVS and CDR2 is FNYEAQ. V dropped 2 bases and J dropped 7; count of bases not matched to a gene: 6. The CDR3 consists of 15 residues. DNA for the CDR3: TGTGCCAGCAGCTTAACACAGGGGGCCCTAAATGAGCAGTTCTTC. Translated: CASSLTQGALNEQFF.

CDR3 sequence (DNA): TGTGCCAGCAGCTTAGGTCGGGGAAACACTGAAGCTTTCTTT. Translation: CASSLGRGNTEAFF. The chain employs TRBV5-4 and TRBJ1-1; D remains ambiguous. Germline assignment: CDR1 SGHNT and CDR2 YYREEE (reference sequence). This CDR3 spans 14 amino acids. The V and J ends lost 2 bases and 2 bases respectively, with 10 bases between them.

The chain combines TRBV27 with TRBJ2-5; 9 bases are shared with TRBD1. Germline loops: CDR1 MNHEY, CDR2 SMNVEV (reference sequence). With 6 bases clipped from V and 7 bases from J, the junction kept 6 bases outside the gene matches. The CDR3 length is 13 residues. The CDR3 DNA reads as TGTGCCAGCAGCCGATACAGGGGGCTGACCCAGTACTTC. Its translation: CASSRYRGLTQYF.

The chain carries TRBV6-2 or TRBV6-3 and TRBJ2-5; 7 bases align to TRBD2. There are 15 residues in the CDR3. Germline CDR1 reads MNHEY; CDR2 reads SVGEGT. V gave up 4 bases and J gave up 0 bases; unmatched junction bases: 5. CDR3 coding DNA: TGTGCCAGCAGTTCCGGGACTACGTACCAAGAGACCCAGTACTTC. Protein: CASSSGTTYQETQYF.

This clone was seen only once. V gene TRBV7-2 combines with J gene TRBJ2-7; weak D call: TRBD1 (5 bases). The V gene lost 0 bases and the J gene lost 8 bases, with 14 bases spanning the gap. The CDR3 covers 14 residues. Germline CDR1 is SGHTA and CDR2 is FQGNSA. The CDR3 loop is CASSLASELDKQYF. As DNA, the CDR3 is TGTGCCAGCAGCTTAGCGTCCGAGCTGGACAAGCAGTACTTC.

This clone was counted once. The J gene is TRBJ2-2, the V gene TRBV5-1, with 7 bases that match TRBD2. The germline V gene has CDR1 SGHRS and CDR2 YFSETQ. V shed 0 bases and J 6 bases; nucleotides not matched to a gene: 8. This CDR3 region has 16 residues. In DNA, the CDR3 is TGCGCCAGCAGCTTGGGAGAGATAGCGGGCGCCGGGGAGCTGTTTTTT. As protein: CASSLGEIAGAGELFF.

The V and J genes are TRBV29-1 and TRBJ2-7; 8 bases agree with TRBD1. Germline V lookup: CDR1 SQVTM, CDR2 ANQGSEA. The CDR3 extends over 16 amino acids. V lost 1 base, J lost 2 bases, and 10 bases stayed unmatched. This CDR3 reads CSVEAFGQGRTYEQYF. CDR3 sequence (DNA): TGCAGCGTTGAAGCTTTCGGACAGGGAAGGACCTACGAGCAGTACTTC.

This chain joins TRBV6-2 or TRBV6-3 and TRBJ2-2; TRBD2 aligns across 12 bases. The CDR3 is 18 residues long. Germline V gene data show CDR1 as MNHEY and CDR2 as SVGEGT. V shed 4 bases and J 3 bases; nucleotides not matched to a gene: 9. CDR3 loop: CASSSSLAGGWYTGELFF. The CDR3 DNA sequence: TGTGCCAGCAGTTCGTCACTAGCGGGAGGTTGGTACACCGGGGAGCTGTTTTTT.